The clone carrying this TCR beta chain was detected many times. These data are taken from a study of early T cells in non-severe SARS-CoV-2 infection. The CDR3 consists of 16 residues. V was trimmed by 1 base and J by 5 bases, leaving 18 bases between them. Germline loops: CDR1 MDHEN, CDR2 SYDVKM. MiXCR was run by TCRdb on the 5' RACE reads, yielding one entry per CDR3 protein. The sample yields some 82,000 distinct CDR3 sequences, more than 5% seen once. The TCR originated in an adult who was a healthcare worker with PCR-confirmed SARS-CoV-2 infection or an uninfected control (not recorded which). The sequencing sample was made of whole blood. The chain is built from TRBV28 and TRBJ2-7; D is tentatively TRBD1 or TRBD2 (6 bases each). Here the CDR3 DNA reads TGTGCCAGCAGTTTATTGTCCGGGGGCGTGTTTCACGAGCAGTACTTC. The encoded protein is CASSLLSGGVFHEQYF.